A single T cell receptor beta chain is shown here with its context. What it binds is unknown. These data originate in a study of T cell responses to AZD1222 COVID-19 vaccine. Study-level points and caveats: Spike-spanning, vaccine-associated CD4 TCRs were dominant at 160-218 and 743-854. The sample set comprised mostly white British donors with more females, and clonal diversity was possibly underestimated.

Generated by immunoSEQ multiplex PCR, the TCRdb table keeps only in-frame clones and is missing some. The sample has approximately 120,000 clones, about 88% seen once. The sample was peripheral blood, taken on day 0 of AZD1222 vaccination. The receptor was derived from an adult in good health.

The CDR3 region has the DNA TGTGCCAGCAGCTTAGCGGGGACGGGCAATCAGCCCCAGCATTTT. The encoded protein is CASSLAGTGNQPQHF. V is TRBV7-9 and J is TRBJ1-5, with a weak D call TRBD1 (5 bases). This CDR3 is built from 15 residues. The V and J ends lost 0 bases and 2 bases respectively, with 8 bases between them. Germline assignment: CDR1 SEHNR and CDR2 FQNEAQ (reference sequence).